The 25 T cell receptor beta chains below were found in one sample sequenced in a study of blood T cell repertoires in COVID-19. Assay: immunoSEQ multiplex PCR; the TCRdb copy retains only in-frame clones and omits some. The sample shows just over 250,000 clones, 80% to 90% of them seen only once. The sequenced material came from peripheral blood. The receptors originated from a woman aged 45-59 years with acute or convalescent COVID-19.

V is TRBV6-6 and J is TRBJ1-4, with 11 bases identical to TRBD1. Germline CDR1 reads MNHNY; CDR2 reads SVGAGI (reference sequence). V gave up 2 bases and J gave up 2 bases; unmatched junction bases: 1. The CDR3 loop spans 16 amino acids. The CDR3 nucleotides read TGTGCCAGCAGTTACGGGACAGGGGGGACTAATGAAAAACTGTTTTTT. This gives the protein CASSYGTGGTNEKLFF.

The chain carries TRBV7-8 and TRBJ2-1; TRBD2 matches at 7 bases. J was trimmed by 1 base and V by 1 base; bases with no gene match: 4. Germline V gene data show CDR1 as SGHVS and CDR2 as FQNEAQ. There are 16 residues in the CDR3. As DNA, the CDR3 is TGTGCCAGCAGCTTAGTGCGCGGGAGTTCCTACAATGAGCAGTTCTTC. Translation gives CASSLVRGSSYNEQFF. The full variable domain, completed using reference TRBV7-8 and TRBJ2-1, is GAGVSQSPRYKVAKRGQDVALRCDPISGHVSLFWYQQALGQGPEFLTYFQNEAQLDKSGLPSDRFFAERPEGSVSTLKIQRTQQEDSAVYLCASSLVRGSSYNEQFFGPGTRLTVL.

The chain has TRBV6-4 and TRBJ1-1; D not certain. V lost 0 bases and J 7 bases, leaving 12 bases between the germline ends. CDR1 MRHNA and CDR2 SNTAGT come from the germline V gene. This CDR3 has 14 amino acids. The DNA of the CDR3 is TGTGCCAGCAGTGACTCGAGAAGAAGCGGTGAAGCTTTCTTT. Its protein is CASSDSRRSGEAFF.

This CDR3 is CASSPGTDNEKLFF. The DNA of the CDR3 is TGTGCCAGCTCTCCCGGGACAGATAATGAAAAACTGTTTTTT. The chain uses TRBV5-4 and TRBJ1-4; 7 bases agree with TRBD1. Germline V gives CDR1 SGHNT, CDR2 YYREEE (reference sequence). Trimming removed 7 bases from V and 4 bases from J; junction bases left unmatched: 7. This CDR3 comprises 14 residues.

The rearrangement uses TRBV18 and TRBJ1-2; D is undetermined. The CDR3 spans 14 residues. Trimming took off 3 bases at V and 3 bases at J, with 11 bases between the two ends. The V gene's germline CDR1 is KGHSH and CDR2 LQKENI. In DNA form, the CDR3 reads TGTGCCAGCTCACCTTCCCGCAGTTACTATGGCTACACCTTC. The encoded protein is CASSPSRSYYGYTF. Combining the CDR3 with reference TRBV18 and TRBJ1-2 gives the whole variable domain NAGVMQNPRHLVRRRGQEARLRCSPMKGHSHVYWYRQLPEEGLKFMVYLQKENIIDESGMPKERFSAEFPKEGPSILRIQQVVRGDSAAYFCASSPSRSYYGYTFGSGTRLTVV.

This clone turned up a few times. The CDR3 DNA sequence: TGTGCCACCAGTGATTTTAGCGGCAGGGAAATCCACGAGCAGTACTTC. Protein: CATSDFSGREIHEQYF. This chain uses TRBV24-1 with TRBJ2-7; a possible D gene is TRBD2 (6 bases). V dropped 1 base and J dropped 5 bases, with 17 bases sitting between them. This CDR3 region has 16 residues. CDR1 is KGHDR and CDR2 is SFDVKD in the germline V gene.

The CDR3 DNA is TGTGCCAGCAGTCTGACAGGATTGGGGAACACTGAAGCTTTCTTT. Protein: CASSLTGLGNTEAFF. The chain recombines TRBV28 with TRBJ1-1, with D perhaps matching TRBD1 (6 bases). The CDR3 covers 15 residues. Germline lookup yields CDR1 MDHEN and CDR2 SYDVKM. The V end lost 5 bases, the J end lost 1 base, and 14 bases lay between the germline ends.

J is TRBJ2-1 and V is TRBV6-5, with D possibly matching TRBD2 (6 bases). CDR1 and CDR2 from the germline V gene are MNHEY and SVGAGI. V lost 0 bases and J 4 bases, leaving 13 bases between the germline ends. This CDR3 comprises 16 residues. CDR3 nucleotides: TGTGCCAGCAGTTACTCAGGAGGGTGGAGGTACAATGAGCAGTTCTTC. Its translation: CASSYSGGWRYNEQFF.

This clone occurred once. This chain uses TRBV27 with TRBJ1-6, with D hard to call. There are 15 residues in the CDR3. V dropped 3 bases and J dropped 5 bases, with 11 bases sitting between them. Germline-derived CDR1 and CDR2 are MNHEY and SMNVEV (reference sequence). Here the CDR3 reads CASSFREDHNSPLHF. In DNA form, the CDR3 reads TGTGCCAGCAGTTTCCGGGAGGACCATAATTCACCCCTCCACTTT.

The CDR3 nucleotides are TGTGCCAGCAGTTTGAGTCGACAGGCCAATCAGCCCCAGCATTTT. Its translation is CASSLSRQANQPQHF. V usage is TRBV28 and J usage is TRBJ1-5; weak D call: TRBD1 (6 bases). The CDR3 loop spans 15 amino acids. V was cut by 3 bases and J by 3 bases, with 12 bases left in between. CDR1 is MDHEN, CDR2 SYDVKM, per germline.

The chain employs TRBV4-3 and TRBJ1-1, with D uncertain. Trimming left V 5 bases short and J 1 base short, with 11 bases between. The CDR3 has 14 amino acids. Germline V gene lookup returns CDR1 LGHNA and CDR2 YSLEER. CDR3 sequence reads: CASSYRDPNTEAFF. Here the CDR3 DNA reads TGCGCCAGCAGCTACAGAGACCCGAACACTGAAGCTTTCTTT.

This clone was seen a single time. The V and J genes are TRBV10-3 and TRBJ1-1; D might be TRBD1 (6 bases). The CDR3 spans 13 residues. Germline V gives CDR1 ENHRY, CDR2 SYGVKD. V lost 6 bases, J lost 2 bases, and 10 bases lay in between. CDR3 amino acids: CAIRNRDNTEAFF. For the CDR3, the DNA is TGTGCCATCAGGAACAGGGATAACACTGAAGCTTTCTTT.

A few counts support this clone. V and J are TRBV4-1 and TRBJ2-3; TRBD2 matches at 11 bases. V dropped 6 bases and J dropped 0; count of bases not matched to a gene: 5. Germline lookup yields CDR1 MGHRA and CDR2 YSYEKL. The CDR3 runs 16 residues. The CDR3: CASRLGTSGSTDTQYF. CDR3 DNA: TGCGCCAGCAGGCTAGGGACTAGCGGAAGCACAGATACGCAGTATTTT.

The chain carries TRBV27 and TRBJ2-1, with a possible D match to TRBD1 (6 bases). The V gene lost 2 bases and the J gene lost 0 bases, with 8 bases spanning the gap. The germline V gene encodes CDR1 MNHEY and CDR2 SMNVEV (reference sequence). The CDR3 totals 15 residues. The CDR3 nucleotides read TGTGCCAGCAGTTTAGACAGGAGCTCCTACAATGAGCAGTTCTTC. This encodes CASSLDRSSYNEQFF.

The chain uses TRBV11-2 and TRBJ1-1; D possibly corresponds to TRBD1 (6 bases). Germline CDR1 and CDR2: SGHAT and FQNNGV. CDR3 length: 15 amino acids. Trimming removed 0 bases at V and 3 bases at J, with 11 bases between. For the CDR3, the DNA is TGTGCCAGCAGCTTAGATAGGGGGATTCACACTGAAGCTTTCTTT. Translation: CASSLDRGIHTEAFF.

The gene calls are TRBV5-6 and TRBJ1-3; D gene ambiguous. The V and J ends lost 0 bases and 6 bases respectively, with 7 bases between them. CDR3 length: 13 residues. In germline, CDR1 is SGHDT, CDR2 YYEEEE. CDR3: CASSLVGPNTIYF. The DNA for the CDR3 is TGTGCCAGCAGCTTGGTCGGTCCAAACACCATATATTTT.

The chain has TRBV11-2 and TRBJ1-5; 7 bases agree with TRBD1. The CDR3 runs to 13 residues. V dropped 6 bases and J dropped 4; count of bases not matched to a gene: 3. Germline V gene lookup returns CDR1 SGHAT and CDR2 FQNNGV. The CDR3, as DNA: TGTGCCAGCAGTGCAGGGGGAAATCAGCCCCAGCATTTT. Protein sequence: CASSAGGNQPQHF.

This chain connects TRBV7-2 to TRBJ2-1; 8 bases fit TRBD2. The trim removed 5 bases at V and 4 bases at J, leaving 7 bases unmatched. CDR3 size: 15 residues. From germline, CDR1 is SGHTA and CDR2 FQGNSA. This CDR3 is CASSHGGAPYNEQFF. CDR3 nucleotide sequence: TGTGCCAGCAGCCACGGGGGGGCCCCTTACAATGAGCAGTTCTTC. The full variable domain, its missing parts supplied by reference TRBV7-2 and TRBJ2-1, is GAGVSQSPSNKVTEKGKDVELRCDPISGHTALYWYRQSLGQGLEFLIYFQGNSAPDKSGLPSDRFSAERTGGSVSTLTIQRTQQEDSAVYLCASSHGGAPYNEQFFGPGTRLTVL.

The chain links TRBV30 to TRBJ2-5, with D possibly TRBD1 on 7 matching bases. CDR1 is GTSNPN and CDR2 is SVGIG in the germline V gene (reference sequence). With 5 bases removed from V and 2 bases from J, the gap between germline ends came to 9 bases. CDR3 length: 12 residues. Written as DNA, the CDR3 is TGTGCCTGGCAGGGGGGTCAAGAGACCCAGTACTTC. Translation: CAWQGGQETQYF.

This clone has only a few counts. The chain combines TRBV10-3 with TRBJ2-1, with TRBD2 matching 7 bases. After removal of 0 bases from V and 10 bases from J, the junction contained 9 bases not matched to a gene. The germline V gene has CDR1 ENHRY and CDR2 SYGVKD. This CDR3 has 15 amino acids. CDR3 residues: CAISESGSGKGEQFF. CDR3 coding DNA: TGTGCCATCAGTGAGTCGGGGAGCGGGAAAGGAGAGCAGTTCTTC.

The V call is TRBV2, the J call TRBJ2-5; D may be TRBD1 (6 bases). This CDR3 comprises 14 residues. Trimming left V 4 bases short and J 5 bases short, with 14 bases between. Per the germline V gene, CDR1 is SNHLY and CDR2 is FYNNEI. The CDR3 loop reads CASSGETGYETQYF. CDR3 bases: TGTGCCAGCAGTGGGGAGACAGGCTACGAGACCCAGTACTTC.

This clone was recorded once. Within the sample, other DNA sequences also encode this same CDR3. The chain joins TRBV19 to TRBJ2-5; the D is unclear. Germline V gives CDR1 LNHDA, CDR2 SQIVND (reference sequence). CDR3 length equals 13 residues. Trimming took 3 bases from V and 1 from J, leaving 6 bases between them. Here the CDR3 DNA reads TGTGCCAGTAGTATTGGGCTCCAAGAGACCCAGTACTTC. It yields the protein CASSIGLQETQYF. The full variable domain, its missing parts supplied by reference TRBV19 and TRBJ2-5, is DGGITQSPKYLFRKEGQNVTLSCEQNLNHDAMYWYRQDPGQGLRLIYYSQIVNDFQKGDIAEGYSVSREKKESFPLTVTSAQKNPTAFYLCASSIGLQETQYFGPGTRLLVL.

The chain recombines TRBV19 with TRBJ2-7, with D unresolved. Deletions cut 0 bases from V and 3 bases from J, with 9 bases between. The V gene's germline CDR1 is LNHDA and CDR2 SQIVND (reference sequence). The CDR3 contains 14 residues. The CDR3 region is CASSIEWRSYEQYF. CDR3 coding DNA: TGTGCCAGTAGTATAGAGTGGCGGAGCTACGAGCAGTACTTC.

The chain has TRBV4-2 and TRBJ2-7, with 7 bases lining up with TRBD2. The CDR3 runs 16 residues. Germline V CDR1 and CDR2: LGHNA, YNFKEQ. V lost 3 bases, J lost 0 bases, and 8 bases stayed unmatched. Written as DNA, the CDR3 is TGTGCCAGCAGCCAGGGGGGGGTCGGAAGCTCCTACGAGCAGTACTTC. Its protein is CASSQGGVGSSYEQYF.

This chain links TRBV29-1 with TRBJ2-7, with D perhaps matching TRBD1 (6 bases). Trimming removed 4 bases from V and 3 bases from J, with 10 bases in between. The germline V gene encodes CDR1 SQVTM and CDR2 ANQGSEA. The CDR3 has 12 residues. As DNA, the CDR3 is TGCAGCGTTGTTCAGGGGATCTACGAGCAGTACTTC. Translation gives CSVVQGIYEQYF.